A selection of T cell receptor beta chains follows, all from one sample in a study of CXCR3-negative and CXCR3-positive naive CD8 T cells. Using the 5' RACE reads, TCRdb records one entry per CDR3 protein without DNA. The data include about 130,000 distinct CDR3 sequences; the top ten clones carry under 0.5%. Sequenced material: naive CXCR3- CD8+ T cells from blood. These receptors originate from a human donor in good health. Some clones in this sample may be carry-over from other donors' samples. Both conserved end residues are part of each CDR3.

>TRBJ2-6|TRBV4-2
CASSQDNSGANVLTF
>TRBJ1-5|TRBV6-2/TRBV6-3
CASKGGAGQPQHF
>TRBJ2-2|TRBV7-9
CASSLTSGSATGELFF
>TRBJ1-1|TRBV12-3/TRBV12-4
CASSYPGFEAFF
>TRBJ2-7|TRBV3-1
CASSPGLTRITYEQYF
>TRBJ2-3|TRBV9
CASSVEYSTSLRTDTQYF
>TRBJ2-2|TRBV3-1
CASSQVAGFVGELFF
>TRBJ2-7|TRBV27
CASSTKAGESSYEQYF
>TRBJ2-2|TRBV12-3/TRBV12-4
CASRTGLAGTNTGELFF
>TRBJ2-7|TRBV6-2/TRBV6-3
CASNVLAGRSYEQYF
>TRBJ2-7|TRBV29-1
CSVEDGPAGPAYEQYF
>TRBJ2-3|TRBV7-9
CASTKETGGGPDTQYF
>TRBJ2-7|TRBV3-1
CASSPFRDGYEQYF
>TRBJ2-1|TRBV28
CASSYPGRNEQFF
>TRBJ2-7|TRBV29-1
CSVEGDQTSSYEQYF
>TRBJ2-1|TRBV6-2/TRBV6-3
CASSYVSGPPYNEQFF
>TRBJ2-2|TRBV11-2
CASSSPRRPGELFF
>TRBJ2-1|TRBV6-1
CASSATGGAYNEKFF
>TRBJ1-4|TRBV7-8
CASSPPGAGATNEKLFF
>TRBJ2-5|TRBV28
CASSSASGGYLETQYF
>TRBJ2-3|TRBV29-1
CSVTRQSTDTQYF
>TRBJ1-1|TRBV2
CASSENWRAGRQAFF
>TRBJ2-7|TRBV4-1
CASSQTGSWVHEQYF
>TRBJ2-1|TRBV11-2
CASSLGDGLGEQFF
>TRBJ2-1|TRBV7-8
CASSLVSGGNEQFF
>TRBJ1-2|TRBV29-1
CSIEGGAYGYTF
>TRBJ2-2|TRBV29-1
CSVLGYTGELFF
>TRBJ2-4|TRBV4-1
CASSHPGDRGDNIQYF
>TRBJ2-7|TRBV7-9
CASSPRDRLNEQYF
>TRBJ2-5|TRBV20-1
CSAQLAGGPYETQYF